The present TCR beta chain was sequenced within a study of shared clonotypes between healthy human individuals (dated by TCRdb to about 2020). About the study as a whole: The cohort included three men and two women between 18 and 49 years of age. For each donor, CD4 naive and CD4 memory were each run on three plates, CD8 naive on two plates, and CD8 memory on one plate. To estimate repertoire size and how much clonotype sharing occurs between individuals, the study deeply sequenced the blood TCR repertoires of five or six healthy adults. Different laboratories and diverse techniques were used to prepare libraries and sequence TCR repertoires, to increase sequencing depth and limit assay-specific biases. Per donor, leukapheresis produced somewhere between about 0.9 and 9.5 billion PBMCs.

Using the deep immunoSEQ assay, TCR CDR3 regions were amplified from genomic DNA by multiplex PCR. Extracted genomic DNA from each cell subset was spread evenly across all wells of several immunoSEQ 96-well plates, with each plate serving as a replicate. For sorted subsets, each replicate PCR was loaded with about 0.2 ug genomic DNA, equivalent to 30,000 or so T cell genomes. Purified libraries were quantified with a Qubit 3.0 fluorometer, sized on a Bioanalyzer 2100, and re-quantified with the KAPA Library Quantification kit. Every immunoSEQ 96-well plate was sequenced on a dedicated single-read 150-cycle Illumina NextSeq 550 flow cell. As for how the authors treated the data: Because the immunoSEQ output included only junctional sequences and no quality scores, the filtering could not be the same as the filtering used for full-length reads. To assign V/J genes and CDR3, sequences were annotated using PyIR, a Python wrapper for IgBLAST v1.9, with IMGT germline references. Reads were filtered out if the reads had weak V/J assignments (E-value above 1e-6), no CDR3, stop codons, out-of-frame junctions, or ambiguous translated residues. A V3J clonotype was defined by an identical inferred V gene, J gene, and CDR3 amino acid sequence. The percentage overlap between two repertoires was calculated by dividing the number of shared unique clonotypes by the size of the smaller repertoire. Richness of each repertoire was evaluated using RTK rarefaction, the Chao1 estimator, and Recon v2.1 estimates of unobserved clonotypes. For all TCRbeta clonotypes obtained by the gDNA method from a handful of donors, generation probabilities were computed with OLGA. Imported from immuneACCESS, the table was reduced by TCRdb to in-frame sequences with V and J called. These copies leave out some clones; in studies compared against another copy, an unresolved V gene accounts for under half, and the cause of the remainder is not known. The V and J calls and the clone size are those of that table, but D and trimming were determined from the DNA. This sample lists roughly 2,300,000 clones; about nine tenths were detected once. In total, the top ten clones hold 0.37% of the sample.

The CDR3 starts with the cysteine, ends with the phenylalanine, and has 15 residues. Just the 45-base CDR3 DNA is kept, in frame starting at base 1. According to the germline V gene, CDR1 reads SGHTA and CDR2 reads FQGTGA. V and J lose 5 bases and 5 bases, and a span of 19 bases separates them. A note on this clone: It has no known antigen specificity. Base qualities are not at hand, and no much larger clone is one base apart.

The donors were healthy, HIV-negative adults who had no recently reported acute infections or vaccinations. Every donor was a Caucasian adult living in Nashville, Tennessee, USA. CD4+ T cells were enriched by magnetic negative selection, after which naive cells were positively selected on CD45RA and the negative fraction was taken as the memory subset. After blood collection by leukapheresis, PBMCs were isolated using Ficoll-Histopaque density gradient centrifugation and then cryopreserved in the vapor phase of liquid nitrogen. Purity and quantity of every magnetically sorted T cell population were checked by analytical flow cytometry. Genomic DNA was isolated from each sorted fraction and quantified by UV absorbance on a Nanodrop 2000c. Results the study describes overall, beyond this receptor: Naive subsets generally had larger estimated clonotype richness than memory subsets. Rarefaction of sorted-subset datasets indicated incomplete sequencing despite the large sequencing depth. Because the study included a small number of donors, the genetic and exposure-history diversity represented was limited. Pairwise subsampling led to the expectation that sequencing depth would affect the degree of clonotype sharing among donors. Compared with non-shared clonotypes, the clonotypes found in all four sorted-subset donors had higher generation probabilities. Sharing across a few donors was observed for roughly 5% of naive CD4, under 4% of naive CD8, 2% to 2.5% of memory CD4, and around 0.4% of memory CD8 clonotypes. Sampling was restricted to blood, and TCR repertoires in tissues likely differ from the TCR repertoires found in blood.

The sample was naive CD4+ T cells from PBMCs. The cell subset or site label, read with the paper, signifies: CD45RA+ positively selected. The source of this sequence is a man aged 18-30 years in good health. Some clones in this sample may be carry-over from other donors' samples. The sequence is built from TRBV7-3 and TRBJ2-7, with a tentative D gene TRBD2 over 5 matching bases. The encoded CDR3 is CASSRLERLGDEQYF. The nucleotide sequence is given as TGTGCCAGCAGCCGGCTAGAGCGGCTAGGCGACGAGCAGTACTTC.